Below, 16 T cell receptor beta chains from the same sample are listed, as sequenced in a study of PD-1 blockade in classical Hodgkin lymphoma. Relapses following autologous stem cell transplantation were seen in all patients, with brentuximab vedotin exposure varying. Assay: immunoSEQ multiplex PCR; the TCRdb copy retains only in-frame clones and omits some. The table shows approximately 61,000 clones, with more than 80% occurring only once. Sequenced here: peripheral blood mononuclear cells (PBMCs), sampled at baseline. The source is a human donor with classical Hodgkin lymphoma.

This chain uses TRBV5-6 with TRBJ2-3; D may match TRBD1 or TRBD2 (5 bases each). The germline CDR1 and CDR2 sequences are SGHDT and YYEEEE. The CDR3 length is 16 residues. Between the trimmed V and J ends, which lost 0 bases and 4 bases, there was a span of 15 bases. The chain's CDR3 is CASSLAGASISDTQYF. The CDR3 bases are TGTGCCAGCAGCTTGGCCGGGGCTAGCATTTCAGATACGCAGTATTTT. Full variable domain (rest looked up from reference TRBV5-6 and TRBJ2-3): DAGVTQSPTHLIKTRGQQVTLRCSPKSGHDTVSWYQQALGQGPQFIFQYYEEEERQRGNFPDRFSGHQFPNYSSELNVNALLLGDSALYLCASSLAGASISDTQYFGPGTRLTVL.

J is TRBJ2-1 and V is TRBV15; D is uncertain. Germline CDR1 LNHNV, CDR2 YYDKDF (reference sequence). The CDR3 length is 11 residues. Trimming removed 0 bases at V and 8 bases at J, with 2 bases between. CDR3 coding DNA: TGTGCCACCAGCAGAGATTATGAGCAGTTCTTC. Translated, it gives CATSRDYEQFF.

This clone was recorded once. V usage is TRBV30 and J usage is TRBJ2-3, with 7 bases matching TRBD2. Germline-derived CDR1 and CDR2 are GTSNPN and SVGIG (reference sequence). CDR3 length equals 12 residues. V lost 6 bases and J lost 5; bases outside the gene matches: 5. In nucleotides, the CDR3 is TGTGCCTGCTGGACTAGTGGAGATACGCAGTATTTT. This translates into CACWTSGDTQYF. Complete variable domain (other parts from reference TRBV30 and TRBJ2-3): SQTIHQWPATLVQPVGSPLSLECTVEGTSNPNLYWYRQAAGRGLQLLFYSVGIGQISSEVPQNLSASRPQDRQFILSSKKLLLSDSGFYLCACWTSGDTQYFGPGTRLTVL.

The J gene is TRBJ1-2, the V gene TRBV2; weak D call: TRBD1 (5 bases). Germline lookup yields CDR1 SNHLY and CDR2 FYNNEI. Deletions cut 4 bases from V and 10 bases from J, with 19 bases between. This CDR3 region has 14 residues. The CDR3 loop reads CASSVNRGPLVYTF. The DNA for the CDR3 is TGTGCCAGCAGTGTAAATCGGGGCCCTTTGGTCTACACCTTC.

The genes are TRBV7-9 and TRBJ2-7; D uncertain. This CDR3 has 12 amino acids. V was pared by 4 bases and J by 3 bases, with 7 bases between. Germline lookup yields CDR1 SEHNR and CDR2 FQNEAQ (reference sequence). The CDR3 nucleotides are TGTGCCAGCAGCTACGAGAGCTACGAGCAGTACTTC. Residues: CASSYESYEQYF. The whole variable domain, remainder taken from reference TRBV7-9 and TRBJ2-7, is DTGVSQNPRHKITKRGQNVTFRCDPISEHNRLYWYRQTLGQGPEFLTYFQNEAQLEKSRLLSDRFSAERPKGSFSTLEIQRTEQGDSAMYLCASSYESYEQYFGPGTRLTVT.

The chain recombines TRBV5-4 with TRBJ1-2; the D is unclear. Germline-derived CDR1 and CDR2 are SGHNT and YYREEE (reference sequence). The CDR3 is 12 amino acids. The V gene lost 0 bases and the J gene lost 5 bases, with 5 bases spanning the gap. CDR3: CASSLADYGYTF. CDR3 nucleotide sequence: TGTGCCAGCAGCTTGGCGGATTATGGCTACACCTTC.

This rearrangement joins TRBV6-4 to TRBJ2-1, with 7 bases fitting TRBD1. Germline CDR1 reads MRHNA; CDR2 reads SNTAGT. There are 16 residues in the CDR3. Losses at the gene ends were 6 bases for V and 6 bases for J; bases not matched to a gene: 14. As DNA, the CDR3 is TGTGCCAGCAGCGAGCTCTCCGGGACAGATTCCAATGAGCAGTTCTTC. The encoded protein is CASSELSGTDSNEQFF.

The V call is TRBV28, the J call TRBJ1-5, with 8 bases that match TRBD1. Germline trimming cut 3 bases from V and 5 bases from J; bases unmatched to any gene: 6. CDR1 and CDR2 from the germline V gene are MDHEN and SYDVKM. The CDR3 sequence is 15 residues long. The CDR3 sequence is CASSFRQGAYQPQHF. The CDR3 region has the DNA TGTGCCAGCAGTTTTCGGCAGGGGGCCTATCAGCCCCAGCATTTT. The variable domain in full, completed from reference TRBV28 and TRBJ1-5, reads DVKVTQSSRYLVKRTGEKVFLECVQDMDHENMFWYRQDPGLGLRLIYFSYDVKMKEKGDIPEGYSVSREKKERFSLILESASTNQTSMYLCASSFRQGAYQPQHFGDGTRLSIL.

The CDR3 protein is CASSPLQGDSYNEQFF. CDR3 nucleotides: TGTGCCAGCTCACCATTGCAGGGGGACTCCTACAATGAGCAGTTCTTC. The genes are TRBV18 and TRBJ2-1; TRBD1 aligns across 7 bases. Germline V gives CDR1 KGHSH, CDR2 LQKENI. The V gene end was trimmed by 2 bases and the J gene end by 0 bases; junction bases not matched to a gene: 4. The CDR3 sequence is 16 residues long.

The J gene is TRBJ1-4, the V gene TRBV21-1. TRBV21-1 is a pseudogene segment. The CDR3 is 11 residues long. CDR3 sequence (DNA): TGTGCCAGCAGCAAAGCGAAAGACGAAGTTTTT. This gives the protein CASSKAKDEVF.

The chain carries TRBV5-4 and TRBJ1-1; D not certain. Trimming left V 0 bases short and J 3 bases short, with 9 bases between. The CDR3 runs to 14 residues. Germline values: CDR1 SGHNT, CDR2 YYREEE (reference sequence). CDR3 loop: CASSLGVGYTEAFF. The CDR3 region has the DNA TGTGCCAGCAGCTTGGGAGTAGGGTACACTGAAGCTTTCTTT.

This chain joins TRBV5-1 and TRBJ1-2, with 7 bases matching TRBD1. V was pared by 7 bases and J by 0 bases, with 6 bases of the junction left unmatched. CDR1 and CDR2 (germline): SGHRS, YFSETQ. CDR3 length: 14 residues. The CDR3 sequence: CASYRDSPNYGYTF. The CDR3 DNA reads TGCGCCAGCTATAGGGACAGCCCTAACTATGGCTACACCTTC. The variable domain in full, completed from reference TRBV5-1 and TRBJ1-2, reads KAGVTQTPRYLIKTRGQQVTLSCSPISGHRSVSWYQQTPGQGLQFLFEYFSETQRNKGNFPGRFSGRQFSNSRSEMNVSTLELGDSALYLCASYRDSPNYGYTFGSGTRLTVV.

The J gene is TRBJ1-1, the V gene TRBV5-1; the D is unclear. Trimming removed 8 bases from V and 3 bases from J, with 14 bases in between. Per germline, CDR1 SGHRS and CDR2 YFSETQ. This CDR3 has 13 residues. The CDR3 DNA reads TGCGCCAGTTCGAGGGCAGAGGACACTGAAGCTTTCTTT. The encoded protein is CASSRAEDTEAFF.

The chain carries TRBV19 and TRBJ2-7; D might be TRBD2 (5 bases). In germline, CDR1 is LNHDA, CDR2 SQIVND (reference sequence). Deletions cut 3 bases from V and 5 bases from J, with 17 bases between. This CDR3 is built from 15 residues. CDR3 bases: TGTGCCAGTAGTATGCCGGGCCTAGGAGGCAACGAGCAGTACTTC. Amino acids: CASSMPGLGGNEQYF.

The chain employs TRBV6-1 and TRBJ2-1, with D possibly being TRBD1 (6 bases). Trimming took 4 bases from V and 7 from J, leaving 20 bases between them. This CDR3 is 16 amino acids long. Germline values: CDR1 MNHNS, CDR2 SASEGT. This chain's CDR3 is CASSAGRGSIGNEQFF. The CDR3 nucleotides are TGTGCCAGCAGTGCGGGCAGGGGATCAATTGGTAATGAGCAGTTCTTC.

The chain employs TRBV5-8 and TRBJ1-5; D is perhaps TRBD1 (6 bases). This CDR3 is built from 15 residues. CDR1 is SGHTS, CDR2 YDEGEE, per germline. V lost 0 bases, J lost 3 bases, and 10 bases lay in between. DNA of the CDR3: TGTGCCAGCAGCTTGGTAGGGGGGTCCAATCAGCCCCAGCATTTT. Its translation: CASSLVGGSNQPQHF. The entire variable domain, with the rest obtained from reference TRBV5-8 and TRBJ1-5, is as follows: EAGVTQSPTHLIKTRGQQATLRCSPISGHTSVYWYQQALGLGLQFLLWYDEGEERNRGNFPPRFSGRQFPNYSSELNVNALELEDSALYLCASSLVGGSNQPQHFGDGTRLSIL.